These 8 T cell receptor beta chains originate from one sample sequenced in a study of T cells in Graves' hyperthyroidism and ophthalmopathy (dated by TCRdb to about 2019). The library was built by means of multiplex PCR. Sequencing was carried out with an Illumina HiSeq 2000. The TCR beta CDR3 regions were amplified from RNA transcripts. A first-round RT-PCR of the TCR CDR3 used the HTBI primer set with the Qiagen OneStep RT-PCR kit. TCRdb's own reprocessing of the public reads used fastp at Q25 and MiXCR and kept productive beta chains. Rows matching on CDR3 protein sequence are summarized as one entry with the most common DNA and genes. The sample records hundreds of thousands of distinct CDR3 sequences, roughly 14% of which are singletons. Around 4.1% of the sample is in the top ten clones. The sequenced material came from blood. The receptor set was obtained from a woman aged 40 to 49 with Graves' ophthalmopathy.

This clonotype appeared many times. CDR3 in DNA: TGTGCCAGCAGCCTGAGTAGCGGGACGGAGGTGACCCAGTACTTC. It yields the protein CASSLSSGTEVTQYF. The chain uses TRBV14 and TRBJ2-5; 8 nucleotides line up with TRBD2. CDR3 size: 15 residues. Germline V gene sequence: CDR1 SGHDN, CDR2 FVKESK. J lost 7 bases, V lost 4 bases, and 11 bases had no gene match.

In this sample, this clonotype turned up many times. The CDR3 DNA reads TGTGCCAGCAGTCCGGTAGGGATCAACACCGGGGAGCTGTTTTTT. This translates into CASSPVGINTGELFF. This sequence joins TRBV12-3 or TRBV12-4 and TRBJ2-2; D unclear. CDR3 length equals 15 residues. V was pared by 5 bases and J by 2 bases, with 12 bases between.

This clonotype has at least ten counts. Here the CDR3 DNA reads TGCGCCAGCAGCTTGGTGGTGGACCGTGACCCAGAGAACACTGAAGCTTTCTTT. The encoded protein is CASSLVVDRDPENTEAFF. V usage is TRBV5-1 and J usage is TRBJ1-1, with no clear D. V was clipped by 0 bases and J by 1 base, with 19 bases between them. The CDR3 covers 18 residues. Germline-derived CDR1 and CDR2 are SGHRS and YFSETQ.

In this sample, this clonotype turned up many times. The chain combines TRBV4-1 with TRBJ1-2; D perhaps matches TRBD1 (6 bases). With 1 base removed from V and 5 bases from J, the gap between germline ends came to 17 bases. This CDR3 contains 16 residues. Germline V gives CDR1 MGHRA, CDR2 YSYEKL. The DNA of the CDR3 is TGCGCCAGCAGCCAAGCCCAGGGGTTACCCACTTATGGCTACACCTTC. This translates into CASSQAQGLPTYGYTF.

This clonotype was picked up many times. The chain couples TRBV15 to TRBJ1-1, with a tentative D call TRBD1 (6 bases). The CDR3 runs 15 residues. Germline-derived CDR1 and CDR2 are LNHNV and YYDKDF (reference sequence). V lost 0 bases to trimming and J lost 0 bases, with 8 bases between them. As DNA, the CDR3 is TGTGCCACCAGCAGAGACCCAGGGGTGAACACTGAAGCTTTCTTT. This translates into CATSRDPGVNTEAFF.

In this sample, this clonotype turned up many times. The gene calls are TRBV14 and TRBJ2-7, with D perhaps being TRBD1 or TRBD2 (5 bases each). The CDR3 is 15 residues long. Trimming took off 2 bases at V and 4 bases at J, with 15 bases between the two ends. Germline CDR1 reads SGHDN; CDR2 reads FVKESK. CDR3 bases: TGTGCCAGCAGCCAATACTCGGGACGGTTATACGAGCAGTACTTC. It codes for CASSQYSGRLYEQYF.

The chain uses TRBV19 and TRBJ2-2; TRBD2 matches at 7 bases. The length of the CDR3 is 14 residues. Looked up from germline, CDR1 is LNHDA and CDR2 is SQIVND (reference sequence). With V trimmed by 7 bases and J by 0 bases, 2 bases remained unmatched. As DNA, the CDR3 is TGTGCCAGTAATGGGGGGGCGAACACCGGGGAGCTGTTTTTT. It codes for CASNGGANTGELFF.

This clonotype was seen a single time. An end of the junction differs from the germline gene, which may be a read error. The rearrangement uses TRBV7-2 and TRBJ1-6; possibly TRBD1 for D (6 bases). Germline V gene lookup returns CDR1 SGHTA and CDR2 FQGNSA. The CDR3 has 16 amino acids. The chain's CDR3 is CASSTTTGSSNSPFHF. In DNA, the CDR3 is TGTGCCAGCAGCACCACGACAGGCTCTAGTAATTCACCCTTCCACTTT. Drawing the rest from reference TRBV7-2 and TRBJ1-6, the complete variable domain is GAGVSQSPSNKVTEKGKDVELRCDPISGHTALYWYRQSLGQGLEFLIYFQGNSAPDKSGLPSDRFSAERTGGSVSTLTIQRTQQEDSAVYLCASSTTTGSSNSPFHFGNGTRLTVT.